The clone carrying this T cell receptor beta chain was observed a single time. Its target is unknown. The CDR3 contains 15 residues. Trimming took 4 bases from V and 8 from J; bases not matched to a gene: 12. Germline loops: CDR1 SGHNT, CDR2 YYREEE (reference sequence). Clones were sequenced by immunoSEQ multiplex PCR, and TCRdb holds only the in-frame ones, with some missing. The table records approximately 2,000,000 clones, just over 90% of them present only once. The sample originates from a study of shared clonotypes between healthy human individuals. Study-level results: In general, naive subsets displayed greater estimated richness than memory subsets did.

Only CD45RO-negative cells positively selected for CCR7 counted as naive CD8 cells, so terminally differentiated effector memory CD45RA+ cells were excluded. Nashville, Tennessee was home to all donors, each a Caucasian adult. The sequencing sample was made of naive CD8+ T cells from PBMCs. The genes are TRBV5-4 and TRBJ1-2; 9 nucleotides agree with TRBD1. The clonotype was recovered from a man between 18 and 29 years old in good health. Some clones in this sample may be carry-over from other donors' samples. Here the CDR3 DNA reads TGTGCCAGCAGCAGGGACAGGGCGGGACGGGTCGGCTACACCTTC. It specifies CASSRDRAGRVGYTF.